The 7 T cell receptor beta chains in this list originate from one sample, sequenced in a study of cytomegalovirus exposure and HLA in healthy donors (TCRdb year 2017). The library relied on the immunoSEQ multiplex PCR assay. A mixture of 60 forward primers for TCR Vbeta segments and 13 reverse primers for TCR Jbeta segments was used in the multiplex PCR. TCRdb's version of the immuneACCESS table is confined to in-frame rearrangements and falls short of the full clone set. An unresolved V gene accounts for under half of the shortfall where checked; the remainder is of unknown origin. This sample gives approximately 150,000 clones in total; roughly 76% of them show up just once. In total, the top ten clones hold about 13% of the sample. The material sequenced was PBMCs. The receptor set was obtained from a woman aged 45-60 years in good health and CMV-seronegative.

The count of this clone is one. The chain employs TRBV7-6 and TRBJ2-1; 12 positions match TRBD1. V shed 0 bases, J shed 3 bases, and the junction held 9 bases outside the gene matches. The CDR3 has 19 amino acids. The germline V gene has CDR1 SGHVS and CDR2 FNYEAQ. The CDR3 protein is CASSLARMGQGAVYNEQFF. CDR3 bases: TGTGCCAGCAGCTTAGCCCGGATGGGACAGGGGGCGGTCTACAATGAGCAGTTCTTC.

The chain combines TRBV7-6 with TRBJ2-7; 8 positions match TRBD2. Germline CDR1 and CDR2: SGHVS and FNYEAQ. This CDR3 region has 15 residues. V lost 5 bases to trimming and J lost 2 bases; unmatched junction nucleotides: 8. The CDR3 DNA is TGTGCCAGCAGCATTCTAGCGGGCGCCACCTACGAGCAGTACTTC. Its protein product is CASSILAGATYEQYF. Full variable domain (rest looked up from reference TRBV7-6 and TRBJ2-7): GAGVSQSPRYKVTKRGQDVALRCDPISGHVSLYWYRQALGQGPEFLTYFNYEAQQDKSGLPNDRFSAERPEGSISTLTIQRTEQRDSAMYRCASSILAGATYEQYFGPGTRLTVT.

The chain recombines TRBV5-1 with TRBJ1-1; 10 bases fit TRBD1. CDR1 and CDR2 from the germline V gene are SGHRS and YFSETQ. V gave up 3 bases and J gave up 5 bases; unmatched junction bases: 4. The CDR3 totals 14 residues. CDR3: CASSWGDRGTEAFF. Here the CDR3 DNA reads TGCGCCAGCAGCTGGGGGGACAGGGGTACTGAAGCTTTCTTT.

The chain combines TRBV28 with TRBJ1-4; 7 nucleotides line up with TRBD1. Germline-derived CDR1 and CDR2 are MDHEN and SYDVKM. J lost 6 bases, V lost 5 bases, and 9 bases had no gene match. The length of the CDR3 is 15 residues. CDR3 residues: CASSTSGGNHEKLFF. For the CDR3, the DNA is TGTGCCAGCAGTACGTCAGGGGGTAACCATGAAAAACTGTTTTTT.

The V and J genes are TRBV7-9 and TRBJ1-1; no clear D. Germline V gene lookup returns CDR1 SEHNR and CDR2 FQNEAQ (reference sequence). The V end lost 3 bases, the J end lost 1 base, and 6 bases lay between the germline ends. The CDR3 runs 13 residues. CDR3 in amino acids: CASSFSSNTEAFF. CDR3 in DNA: TGTGCCAGCAGCTTCTCCTCGAACACTGAAGCTTTCTTT. The full variable domain, rest sourced from reference TRBV7-9 and TRBJ1-1, is DTGVSQNPRHKITKRGQNVTFRCDPISEHNRLYWYRQTLGQGPEFLTYFQNEAQLEKSRLLSDRFSAERPKGSFSTLEIQRTEQGDSAMYLCASSFSSNTEAFFGQGTRLTVV.

This chain links TRBV5-1 with TRBJ1-5; a weak D match, TRBD1 (6 bases). V was clipped by 4 bases and J by 1 base, with 15 bases between them. Germline loops: CDR1 SGHRS, CDR2 YFSETQ. The CDR3 covers 16 residues. DNA of the CDR3: TGCGCCAGCAGCCCTGAGGGGGGGGGAAGCAATCAGCCCCAGCATTTT. It translates to CASSPEGGGSNQPQHF.

This chain connects TRBV21-1 to TRBJ2-2; no DNA check was done on the table's D call, TRBD1. TRBV21-1 is classified as a pseudogene. The CDR3 runs 16 residues. The CDR3 is CASSGRDRGNTGELFF. CDR3 nucleotide sequence: TGTGCCAGCAGCGGGCGGGACAGGGGGAACACCGGGGAGCTGTTTTTT.